One sample yielded the 20 T cell receptor beta chains listed below, sequenced in a study of metastatic and nonmetastatic thyroid tumors. Using MiXCR, TCRdb re-called clones from the PCR reads. The sample has some 20,000 clones; about 20% are singletons. Before thyroid surgery, none of the patients had received any treatment. What was sequenced was tumor tissue. The receptors were sampled from a female donor with papillary thyroid cancer or a benign thyroid nodule (not recorded which). Some clones in this sample may be carry-over from other donors' samples.

In its sample, this clone ranks as large (0.1 to 1%). This chain uses TRBV12-3 or TRBV12-4 with TRBJ2-7; 9 positions match TRBD1. J gave up 7 bases and V 4 bases, and 2 bases lay outside the gene matches. This CDR3 comprises 12 residues. In nucleotides, the CDR3 is TGTGCCAGCAGTTACAGGGGGCTTGAGCAGTACTTC. Encoded protein: CASSYRGLEQYF.

This clone was counted many times. Possible read error: a much larger clone is one base away. The rearrangement uses TRBV4-2 and TRBJ1-2; TRBD1 might be the D (6 bases). Germline CDR1 LGHNA, CDR2 YNFKEQ. The length of the CDR3 is 12 residues. The CDR3 DNA is TGTGCCAGCAGCCAAGATCGTGGGGGCTACGCCTTC. It codes for CASSQDRGGYAF.

The chain employs TRBV11-1 and TRBJ1-1; 8 positions agree with TRBD1. J was trimmed by 2 bases and V by 5 bases; bases with no gene match: 7. CDR3 length: 15 amino acids. Germline values: CDR1 SGHAT, CDR2 FQDESV (reference sequence). The DNA for the CDR3 is TGTGCCAGCAGCCGTACCCCAGGGGGCAACACTGAAGCTTTCTTT. Translation gives CASSRTPGGNTEAFF.

J is TRBJ2-3 and V is TRBV9; tentative D call: TRBD2 (6 bases). Looked up from germline, CDR1 is SGDLS and CDR2 is YYNGEE. Trimming left V 2 bases short and J 2 bases short, with 12 bases between. The CDR3 sequence is 15 residues long. The CDR3 sequence: CASSVGSGVTDTQYF. The DNA for the CDR3 is TGTGCCAGCAGCGTCGGGAGTGGGGTCACAGATACGCAGTATTTT.

This clone is medium-sized by share. The rearrangement links TRBV5-1 to TRBJ1-1, with D hard to call. Germline CDR1 SGHRS, CDR2 YFSETQ. The CDR3 is made up of 13 amino acids. Trimming took 0 bases from V and 6 from J, leaving 9 bases between them. The CDR3: CASSLGRGAEAFF. In DNA, the CDR3 is TGCGCCAGCAGCTTGGGGCGGGGAGCTGAAGCTTTCTTT.

The table lists this clone with many counts. The chain uses TRBV13 and TRBJ2-2; D is ambiguous. Germline V gives CDR1 PRHDT, CDR2 FYEKMQ (reference sequence). The CDR3 is made up of 14 amino acids. The ends were cut back, 2 bases at V and 1 base at J, with 5 bases in the middle. The CDR3 region is CASSLTLNTGELFF. The CDR3 nucleotides read TGTGCCAGCAGCTTAACCCTGAACACCGGGGAGCTGTTTTTT.

This clone was seen at least ten times. The rearrangement uses TRBV20-1 and TRBJ2-3; 8 nucleotides match TRBD2. CDR1 is DFQATT and CDR2 is SNEGSKA in the germline V gene (reference sequence). This CDR3 has 13 amino acids. The CDR3 bases are TGCAGCGCTGCGGGAGGCGGGGCAGATACGCAGTATTTT. Its protein product is CSAAGGGADTQYF.

The sample holds a few counts of this clone. The chain is built from TRBV10-1 and TRBJ2-1; 11 nucleotides align to TRBD2. Germline CDR1 is WNHNN and CDR2 is SYGVQD (reference sequence). The CDR3 is 17 amino acids. Trimming took 5 bases from V and 5 from J; bases not matched to a gene: 11. CDR3 in amino acids: CASSPQPGLAVDNEQFF. The CDR3 nucleotides are TGCGCCAGCAGTCCTCAACCGGGACTAGCGGTCGACAATGAGCAGTTCTTC.

CDR3 sequence (DNA): TGTGCCAGCAGTTTGAGTCAGGGGGGCAATCAGCCCCAGCATTTT. Its translation is CASSLSQGGNQPQHF. This chain joins TRBV6-5 and TRBJ1-5, with 7 positions matching TRBD1. CDR1 and CDR2 (germline): MNHEY, SVGAGI. The CDR3 runs 15 residues. V lost 4 bases, J lost 2 bases, and 5 bases stayed unmatched.

The table lists this clone with a few counts. The genes are TRBV28 and TRBJ2-7, with a tentative D call TRBD1 (6 bases). Trimming shortened V by 7 bases and J by 2 bases, and 12 bases separated the two germline ends. This CDR3 is 13 amino acids long. CDR1 is MDHEN, CDR2 SYDVKM, per germline. The CDR3 loop is CASTSRGPYEQYF. As DNA, the CDR3 is TGTGCCAGCACCTCCAGGGGCCCCTACGAGCAGTACTTC.

This clone has a handful of counts. The chain carries TRBV6-2 or TRBV6-3 and TRBJ2-1; weak D call: TRBD2 (6 bases). Looked up from germline, CDR1 is MNHEY and CDR2 is SVGEGT. The ends were cut back, 8 bases at V and 6 bases at J, with 20 bases in the middle. There are 15 residues in the CDR3. CDR3 sequence: CASLRLGSGANEQFF. For the CDR3, the DNA is TGTGCCAGCCTCCGACTAGGAAGTGGGGCCAATGAGCAGTTCTTC.

This clone was seen repeatedly, ten times or more. The chain recombines TRBV4-1 with TRBJ2-1; tentative D call: TRBD2 (5 bases). The CDR3 runs 15 residues. V was pared by 2 bases and J by 0 bases, with 8 bases between. Looked up from germline, CDR1 is MGHRA and CDR2 is YSYEKL. CDR3 region: CASSQRLPSYNEQFF. As DNA, the CDR3 is TGCGCCAGCAGCCAAAGACTACCCTCCTACAATGAGCAGTTCTTC.

At least ten counts were recorded for this clone. The chain carries TRBV7-9 and TRBJ2-3, with 12 nucleotides matching TRBD2. V shed 3 bases, J shed 5 bases, and the junction held 6 bases outside the gene matches. The germline V gene has CDR1 SEHNR and CDR2 FQNEAQ (reference sequence). This CDR3 has 16 amino acids. Here the CDR3 reads CASSFSRLAGEDTQYF. DNA of the CDR3: TGTGCCAGCAGCTTTTCCAGACTAGCGGGAGAAGATACGCAGTATTTT.

The rearrangement uses TRBV11-2 and TRBJ2-7, with 9 bases fitting TRBD2. Germline-derived CDR1 and CDR2 are SGHAT and FQNNGV. V lost 7 bases and J lost 6; bases outside the gene matches: 13. The CDR3 sequence is 15 residues long. The CDR3 DNA is TGTGCCAGCACCCCCGCAACGATAGCGGGAGTCGAGCAGTACTTC. It is translated as CASTPATIAGVEQYF.

Ten or more counts support this clone. The genes are TRBV12-3 or TRBV12-4 and TRBJ2-1, with D possibly matching TRBD1 (6 bases). V was clipped by 6 bases and J by 0 bases, with 12 bases between them. The CDR3 consists of 15 residues. The CDR3 DNA reads as TGTGCCAGCAGCCCGGGACACCGCTCCTACAATGAGCAGTTCTTC. This encodes CASSPGHRSYNEQFF.

This clone has a handful of counts. The chain links TRBV7-2 to TRBJ1-3; the match to TRBD1 covers 8 bases. V gave up 0 bases and J gave up 0 bases; unmatched junction bases: 10. Germline lookup yields CDR1 SGHTA and CDR2 FQGNSA. This CDR3 contains 19 residues. CDR3 nucleotides: TGTGCCAGCAGCTTAGCGTTCCAGGGGGCGACTTCCTCTGGAAACACCATATATTTT. This sequence encodes CASSLAFQGATSSGNTIYF.

This clone is medium-sized by share. This chain connects TRBV20-1 to TRBJ2-2; TRBD2 agrees at 9 bases. This CDR3 has 15 residues. Trimming removed 6 bases from V and 4 bases from J; junction bases left unmatched: 9. Germline V lookup: CDR1 DFQATT, CDR2 SNEGSKA (reference sequence). The CDR3 here is CSALWAGGITGELFF. The CDR3 DNA follows: TGCAGTGCCCTCTGGGCGGGAGGGATCACCGGGGAGCTGTTTTTT.

This clone was seen many times. This may arise from a read error, as a much more abundant clone is one base away. The missing conserved phenylalanine or tryptophan at the end of this CDR3 makes a read error likely. The chain combines TRBV6-5 with TRBJ2-7; D is unclear. This CDR3 comprises 12 residues. Deletions cut 2 bases from V and 6 bases from J, with 8 bases between. The germline V gene encodes CDR1 MNHEY and CDR2 SVGAGI. CDR3: CASSYPPAEQYL. CDR3 DNA sequence: TGTGCCAGCAGTTACCCCCCTGCCGAGCAGTACCTC.

At least ten counts were recorded for this clone. The chain combines TRBV6-1 with TRBJ2-7, with D unclear. The CDR3 has 15 amino acids. CDR1 and CDR2 (germline): MNHNS, SASEGT. The germline V and J ends were trimmed by 2 bases and 0 bases, with 11 bases remaining between them. The CDR3 DNA reads as TGTGCCAGCAGTGAAAGGGCAGGTAGCTCCTACGAGCAGTACTTC. This gives the protein CASSERAGSSYEQYF.

This clone occurred many times. The chain joins TRBV6-2 or TRBV6-3 to TRBJ2-3; D remains unclear. V shed 2 bases and J shed 3 bases, with 6 bases lying between them. The CDR3 has 13 amino acids. Germline V CDR1 and CDR2: MNHEY, SVGEGT. The CDR3 here is CASSYMGTDTQYF. DNA of the CDR3: TGTGCCAGCAGTTACATGGGAACAGATACGCAGTATTTT.